This T cell receptor (beta chain) is from a study of T cell responses to AZD1222 COVID-19 vaccine. Germline V gene data show CDR1 as LNHNV and CDR2 as YYDKDF (reference sequence). V was pared by 0 bases and J by 6 bases, with 8 bases of the junction left unmatched. This CDR3 region has 15 residues. Libraries were prepared by immunoSEQ multiplex PCR; TCRdb keeps only in-frame clonotypes and omits some of them. The table includes 95,000 to 100,000 clones, more than 70% detected once. Concerning this clone itself: Its specificity is unknown.

Study observations and caveats: Clonal diversity was possibly underestimated; the donors were predominantly white British and more often female. No day 14 peak samples; only post-peak repertoires were characterized.

This receptor was taken from an adult who received the AZD1222 COVID-19 vaccine. Source: peripheral blood, taken 28 days after the second AZD1222 dose. The V and J genes are TRBV15 and TRBJ2-7; 7 nucleotides line up with TRBD2. The CDR3: CATSRDLAGVPEQYF. The CDR3 coding sequence is TGTGCCACCAGCAGAGATCTCGCGGGAGTCCCCGAGCAGTACTTC.